These 10 T cell receptor beta chains share one sample of origin, sequenced in a study of blood T cells in healthy people across ages. Next came a second PCR, run for roughly 6 to 11 cycles, which used a sample-barcoded 5' primer along with a J-beta primer mix. TCRdb processed the 5' RACE reads anew with MiXCR; each CDR3 protein has one entry. The sample consists of approximately 810,000 distinct CDR3 sequences, roughly 34% of them appearing once. The specimen was blood. These receptors originate from a man aged 18 to 30 in good health.

The chain carries TRBV7-2 and TRBJ2-2; no definite D call. In germline, CDR1 is SGHTA, CDR2 FQGNSA. The CDR3 spans 15 residues. Trimming stripped 0 bases from V and 5 bases from J, with 10 bases between. CDR3 nucleotide sequence: TGTGCCAGCAGCTTAGCTACCGTTCGGACCGGGGAGCTGTTTTTT. Translated: CASSLATVRTGELFF.

This clonotype occurred many times. The rearrangement uses TRBV12-3 or TRBV12-4 and TRBJ2-7, with D perhaps matching TRBD1 or TRBD2 (6 bases each). The CDR3 spans 14 residues. V was clipped by 5 bases and J by 4 bases, with 15 bases between them. In DNA form, the CDR3 reads TGTGCCAGCAGTCTAGAGGGGGGAGGATACGAGCAGTACTTC. Translating it yields CASSLEGGGYEQYF.

In its sample, this clonotype was seen a few times. V usage is TRBV6-5 and J usage is TRBJ1-1; 9 nucleotides agree with TRBD1. The CDR3 covers 15 residues. Trimming removed 5 bases from V and 5 bases from J; junction bases left unmatched: 9. The germline gives CDR1 MNHEY, CDR2 SVGAGI. The chain's CDR3 is CASSIGGGTGTEAFF. In DNA, the CDR3 is TGTGCCAGCAGTATTGGTGGGGGGACAGGGACTGAAGCTTTCTTT.

This clonotype was seen only a few times. The chain's CDR3 is CASSVTGHEAFF. As DNA, the CDR3 is TGTGCCAGCAGTGTCACAGGGCATGAAGCTTTCTTT. The chain carries TRBV6-6 and TRBJ1-1, with D possibly matching TRBD1 (6 bases). CDR3 size: 12 residues. V lost 5 bases and J lost 7, with 11 bases in between. The germline V gene encodes CDR1 MNHNY and CDR2 SVGAGI (reference sequence).

J is TRBJ1-2 and V is TRBV14; D is perhaps TRBD1 (5 bases). Germline CDR1 reads SGHDN; CDR2 reads FVKESK. The CDR3 length is 13 residues. V was cut by 1 base and J by 7 bases, with 10 bases left in between. CDR3 loop: CASSQGARAGYTF. CDR3 coding DNA: TGTGCCAGCAGCCAAGGAGCCAGGGCTGGCTACACCTTC.

V usage is TRBV20-1 and J usage is TRBJ1-2; 7 bases are a match to TRBD1. CDR3 length equals 12 residues. Germline CDR1 DFQATT, CDR2 SNEGSKA (reference sequence). The junction had 5 bases not matched to a gene; V was cut back by 6 bases and J by 4 bases. CDR3 in amino acids: CSATGVGYGYTF. DNA of the CDR3: TGCAGTGCAACAGGGGTAGGCTATGGCTACACCTTC.

This clonotype was counted a few times. V and J are TRBV4-1 and TRBJ1-4, with TRBD1 matching 8 bases. The CDR3 is made up of 17 amino acids. The ends lost 5 bases at V and 4 bases at J; junction bases unmatched: 12. Looked up from germline, CDR1 is MGHRA and CDR2 is YSYEKL. In DNA form, the CDR3 reads TGCGCCAGCAGCATTCGCCGGGACAGGCGCTTTAATGAAAAACTGTTTTTT. Translating it yields CASSIRRDRRFNEKLFF.

This clonotype has only a few counts. The chain is built from TRBV5-5 and TRBJ2-5; D not resolved. Germline V gives CDR1 SGHKS, CDR2 YYEKEE (reference sequence). Trimming pared 1 base from V and 1 base from J, leaving 17 bases between. The CDR3 is 17 amino acids. The CDR3 is CASSLSHPGDRQETQYF. CDR3 coding DNA: TGTGCCAGCAGCTTGAGCCACCCCGGTGATCGCCAAGAGACCCAGTACTTC.

On this clonotype: A much larger clone lies a single base off, so this may be a read error. This sequence joins TRBV12-3 or TRBV12-4 and TRBJ1-4, with D uncertain. V lost 0 bases and J 0 bases, leaving 11 bases between the germline ends. The CDR3 is 17 amino acids. The chain's CDR3 is CASSLAPRSTTNEKLFF. CDR3 bases: TGTGCCAGCAGTTTAGCTCCCAGATCAACAACTAATGAAAAACTGTTTTTT.

J is TRBJ2-5 and V is TRBV12-3 or TRBV12-4; no reliable D call. V was shortened by 0 bases and J by 5 bases, with 10 bases between the two germline ends. The CDR3 is made up of 14 amino acids. The CDR3 DNA is TGTGCCAGCAGTTTAGCGGCGAGCCCGGAGACCCAGTACTTC. It yields the protein CASSLAASPETQYF.